A selection of T cell receptor beta chains follows, all from one sample in a study of T-cell reconstitution after alpha-beta-depleted transplantation in children. TCRdb analysed the PCR reads with MiXCR anew, one entry per CDR3 protein. The sample contains 200,000 to 250,000 distinct CDR3 sequences, roughly 25% of which appear only once. Sample: PBMCs, mostly from graft donor cells, taken 360 days after TCRalphabeta/CD19-depleted stem cell transplant. These receptors were taken from a female patient between 2 and 10 years old who had a stem cell transplant for congenital amegakaryocytic thrombocytopenia, so the T cells may come from the graft donor. CDR3s include the opening cysteine and the closing phenylalanine or tryptophan. A D gene is named only where the DNA matches it firmly. Clone size is shown for a subset of rows, as once, few, many or a class of expanded clone.

j_call | clone_size | d_call | v_call | cdr3_aa | cdr3_nt
TRBJ2-1 | . | TRBD2 | TRBV5-1 | CASSFLAGATYNEQFF | TGCGCCAGCAGCTTTCTAGCGGGGGCCACCTACAATGAGCAGTTCTTC
TRBJ2-4 | . | TRBD1 | TRBV28 | CASSRTGDLAKNIQYF | TGTGCCAGCAGCCGTACAGGGGATCTGGCCAAAAACATTCAGTACTTC
TRBJ2-2 | . | TRBD2 | TRBV28 | CASSLRLADNTGELFF | TGTGCCAGCAGTTTACGACTAGCGGACAACACCGGGGAGCTGTTTTTT
TRBJ2-1 | few | TRBD1 | TRBV5-1 | CASSYRQGAFNEQFF | TGCGCCAGCAGCTATCGACAGGGGGCATTTAATGAGCAGTTCTTC
TRBJ2-1 | . | . | TRBV5-4 | CASSPLTRTDEQFF | TGTGCCAGCAGCCCCCTAACCCGGACAGATGAGCAGTTCTTC
TRBJ1-2 | few | . | TRBV29-1 | CSVAGTQSGYTF | TGCAGCGTTGCAGGGACACAGAGCGGCTACACCTTC
TRBJ2-7 | few | TRBD2 | TRBV5-6 | CASSLTSAFSSYEQYF | TGTGCCAGCAGCCTCACTAGCGCCTTCTCCTCCTACGAGCAGTACTTC
TRBJ1-4 | . | . | TRBV10-2 | CASSEGWGGTQVATNEKLFF | TGCGCCAGCAGTGAGGGTTGGGGCGGCACCCAAGTTGCAACTAATGAAAAACTGTTTTTT
TRBJ2-1 | . | . | TRBV7-2 | CASSLVENGYNEQFF | TGTGCCAGCAGCTTAGTGGAAAATGGGTACAATGAGCAGTTCTTC
TRBJ2-5 | . | TRBD2 | TRBV3-1 | CASSQATGGETQYF | TGTGCCAGCAGCCAAGCCACCGGGGGGGAGACCCAGTACTTC
TRBJ2-1 | . | . | TRBV7-9 | CASSLGYGDEQFF | TGTGCCAGCAGCTTAGGGTACGGGGATGAGCAGTTCTTC
TRBJ2-5 | . | . | TRBV28 | CASSLTQTETQYF | TGTGCCAGCAGTTTAACCCAGACGGAGACCCAGTACTTC
TRBJ1-1 | . | TRBD1 | TRBV3-1 | CAIINRGLGDEAFF | TGTGCCATCATCAACAGGGGCCTGGGAGATGAAGCTTTCTTT
TRBJ2-1 | few | . | TRBV27 | CASSFMSNTYNEQFF | TGTGCCAGCAGTTTTATGAGTAATACCTACAATGAGCAGTTCTTC
TRBJ2-5 | . | . | TRBV20-1 | CSARDKGSGAKGGTQYF | TGCAGTGCTAGAGATAAAGGGAGCGGGGCCAAGGGGGGTACCCAGTACTTC
TRBJ1-6 | few | . | TRBV7-8 | CASSADRPNSPLHF | TGTGCCAGCAGCGCCGACAGGCCGAATTCACCCCTCCACTTT
TRBJ2-1 | many | TRBD2 | TRBV4-1 | CASSQGYGWTSAYNEQFF | TGCGCCAGCAGCCAAGGGTATGGCTGGACTAGCGCCTACAATGAGCAGTTCTTC
TRBJ2-1 | . | . | TRBV20-1 | CSARKRVNEQFF | TGCAGTGCTAGAAAGAGAGTCAATGAGCAGTTCTTC
TRBJ2-3 | . | TRBD2 | TRBV5-1 | CASSSLGGRSTDTQYF | TGCGCCAGCAGCTCCCTTGGCGGGAGGAGCACAGATACGCAGTATTTT
TRBJ2-5 | few | . | TRBV20-1 | CSAESPGRAQETQYF | TGCAGTGCTGAATCACCGGGACGGGCGCAAGAGACCCAGTACTTC
TRBJ2-1 | . | . | TRBV7-2 | CASSLALPGGHEQFF | TGTGCCAGCAGCTTAGCGCTTCCGGGGGGCCATGAGCAGTTCTTC
TRBJ2-5 | . | . | TRBV7-7 | CASSQGFQETQYF | TGTGCCAGCAGCCAGGGATTCCAAGAGACCCAGTACTTC
TRBJ2-7 | . | . | TRBV7-6 | CASSPKASYLAPSEQYF | TGTGCCAGCAGCCCAAAAGCTAGCTACCTAGCCCCATCAGAGCAGTACTTC
TRBJ2-5 | many | . | TRBV28 | CASSLAETQYF | TGTGCCAGCAGTTTGGCGGAGACCCAGTACTTC
TRBJ2-5 | few | . | TRBV4-2 | CASSQLGGPPDPNQETQYF | TGTGCCAGCAGCCAACTTGGGGGACCGCCCGATCCCAACCAAGAGACCCAGTACTTC
TRBJ1-1 | . | . | TRBV20-1 | CSARRGREGEAFF | TGCAGTGCTAGACGGGGGAGGGAGGGTGAAGCTTTCTTT
TRBJ1-5 | few | TRBD1 | TRBV20-1 | CSATQGNSNQPQHF | TGCAGTGCTACACAGGGGAATAGCAATCAGCCCCAGCATTTT
TRBJ2-3 | . | . | TRBV20-1 | CSASSDSGTTDTQYF | TGCAGTGCTAGTTCGGATAGCGGAACCACAGATACGCAGTATTTT
TRBJ1-4 | few | . | TRBV12-3/TRBV12-4 | CASSPTHRVVNEKLFF | TGTGCCAGCAGCCCAACCCACAGGGTCGTAAATGAAAAACTGTTTTTT
TRBJ1-2 | few | . | TRBV20-1 | CSARLEGHGGYTF | TGCAGTGCTAGGTTGGAGGGCCACGGAGGCTACACCTTC
TRBJ2-5 | . | . | TRBV2 | CASSERAVQETQYF | TGTGCCAGCAGTGAACGGGCCGTCCAAGAGACCCAGTACTTC
TRBJ1-1 | few | . | TRBV4-1 | CASSQDPRNTEAFF | TGCGCCAGCAGCCAAGATCCAAGGAACACTGAAGCTTTCTTT
TRBJ2-2 | . | TRBD2 | TRBV6-2/TRBV6-3 | CASSYAWGGTPRGTGELFF | TGTGCCAGCAGTTACGCTTGGGGGGGGACCCCCCGAGGTACCGGGGAGCTGTTTTTT
TRBJ2-3 | few | . | TRBV12-3/TRBV12-4 | CASSLRGLGPSTDTQYF | TGTGCCAGCAGTTTACGCGGACTGGGACCATCCACAGATACGCAGTATTTT
TRBJ2-5 | few | TRBD1 | TRBV14 | CASSQTGEEQETQYF | TGTGCCAGCAGCCAGACAGGGGAGGAGCAAGAGACCCAGTACTTC
TRBJ2-7 | . | . | TRBV2 | CASSERQAYEQYF | TGTGCCAGCAGTGAACGACAAGCCTACGAGCAGTACTTC
TRBJ2-7 | . | . | TRBV7-2 | CASSLEGLTYEQYF | TGTGCCAGCAGCTTAGAGGGGCTGACCTACGAGCAGTACTTC
TRBJ2-1 | few | . | TRBV18 | CASVGGQFF | TGTGCCAGCGTGGGGGGGCAGTTCTTC
TRBJ2-5 | many | TRBD2 | TRBV3-1 | CASSQATSGQETQYF | TGTGCCAGCAGCCAAGCAACTAGCGGACAAGAGACCCAGTACTTC